This is a list of T cell receptor beta chains from one sample in a study of patients and donors after allogeneic stem cell transplantation. TCRdb reanalysed the RT-PCR reads using MiXCR and keeps one entry per CDR3 protein. In the table there are 90,000 to 120,000 distinct CDR3 sequences, 35% of which are singletons. The source material was blood, either unsorted or a sorted T cell fraction (not recorded which). The receptors shown here come from a human donor who was either an allogeneic HSCT recipient or a stem cell or donor lymphocyte infusion donor (not recorded which). It is not recorded whose cells these are; they may come from a transplant donor. CDR3s include the opening cysteine and the closing phenylalanine or tryptophan. Each record gives: V gene, clone size, D gene, J gene, CDR3 protein, CDR3 DNA. The D gene is left open where the match is weak. Clone size is shown for a subset of rows, as once, few, many or a class of expanded clone.

TRBV25-1	.	.	TRBJ2-7	CASSERGISYEQYF	TGTGCCAGCAGTGAAAGGGGGATCTCCTACGAGCAGTACTTC
TRBV7-2	.	.	TRBJ2-5	CASSPLRETQYF	TGTGCCAGCAGCCCCTTGCGGGAGACCCAGTACTTC
TRBV7-9	few	.	TRBJ1-1	CASSPTTPRPGMNTEAFF	TGTGCCAGCAGCCCCACAACCCCAAGACCGGGGATGAACACTGAAGCTTTCTTT
TRBV11-2	.	.	TRBJ1-2	CASSPQTANYGYTF	TGTGCCAGCAGCCCCCAGACGGCTAACTATGGCTACACCTTC
TRBV12-3/TRBV12-4	.	TRBD2	TRBJ2-5	CASTTGLAGQETQYF	TGTGCCAGCACCACCGGGCTAGCGGGACAAGAGACCCAGTACTTC
TRBV28	.	.	TRBJ2-3	CASSSTDTDTQYF	TGTGCCAGCAGCTCTACCGACACAGATACGCAGTATTTT
TRBV7-9	.	.	TRBJ2-1	CASSLAHLAEYNEQFF	TGTGCCAGCAGCTTAGCGCATTTAGCGGAGTACAATGAGCAGTTCTTC
TRBV12-3/TRBV12-4	few	.	TRBJ1-2	CASSLAQGRGGYTF	TGTGCCAGCAGTTTAGCGCAGGGGCGGGGAGGCTACACCTTC
TRBV4-3	few	.	TRBJ1-2	CASSQQGLWGYTF	TGCGCCAGCAGCCAGCAGGGACTGTGGGGCTACACCTTC
TRBV5-6	.	TRBD2	TRBJ2-1	CASSLDGRTRHYNEQFF	TGTGCCAGCAGCCTGGACGGTAGGACTAGACATTACAATGAGCAGTTCTTC
TRBV5-6	.	TRBD1	TRBJ2-1	CASSLRYRGKFF	TGTGCCAGCAGCTTGCGGTACAGGGGGAAGTTCTTC
TRBV29-1	.	.	TRBJ1-3	CSVVGGSGNTIYF	TGCAGCGTTGTCGGGGGGTCTGGAAACACCATATATTTT
TRBV3-1	.	TRBD2	TRBJ2-3	CASSRLAGGHPLTDTQYF	TGTGCCAGCAGCCGACTAGCGGGAGGTCACCCCCTCACAGATACGCAGTATTTT
TRBV20-1	.	TRBD1	TRBJ1-1	CSATTGFANTEAFF	TGCAGTGCTACGACAGGGTTCGCGAACACTGAAGCTTTCTTT
TRBV11-2	.	.	TRBJ1-1	CASSLDRRQYTEAFF	TGTGCCAGCAGCTTAGACCGGAGACAGTACACTGAAGCTTTCTTT
TRBV20-1	.	.	TRBJ2-2	CSATLAENTGELFF	TGCAGTGCGACCTTAGCGGAAAACACCGGGGAGCTGTTTTTT
TRBV5-6	few	TRBD1	TRBJ2-3	CASSHGQVRDTQYF	TGTGCCAGCAGCCATGGACAGGTGAGAGATACGCAGTATTTT
TRBV27	.	.	TRBJ2-4	CASSPGLNLAKNIQYF	TGTGCCAGCAGCCCCGGACTGAATCTAGCCAAAAACATTCAGTACTTC
TRBV10-3	few	TRBD1	TRBJ1-2	CATLPPGTGGFGYTF	TGTGCCACCCTACCCCCCGGGACAGGGGGGTTTGGCTACACCTTC
TRBV28	few	.	TRBJ1-5	CASISGQGYYSNQPQHF	TGTGCCAGCATCTCGGGACAAGGATACTATAGCAATCAGCCCCAGCATTTT
TRBV30	.	TRBD1	TRBJ2-2	CAWRSTGMEKTGELFF	TGTGCCTGGAGATCGACAGGGATGGAGAAGACCGGGGAGCTGTTTTTT
TRBV6-5	.	.	TRBJ2-7	CASSYDNRLIEQYF	TGTGCCAGCAGTTATGATAACAGGCTTATCGAGCAGTACTTC
TRBV20-1	few	.	TRBJ1-1	CSAVQGQKNTEAFF	TGCAGTGCTGTTCAAGGACAGAAGAACACTGAAGCTTTCTTT
TRBV2	.	.	TRBJ2-1	CASIHRESSYNEQFF	TGTGCCAGCATTCATCGGGAGTCCTCTTACAATGAGCAGTTCTTC
TRBV5-1	.	.	TRBJ2-7	CASSLAYRAGPYEQYF	TGCGCCAGCAGCTTGGCTTATAGGGCAGGGCCCTACGAGCAGTACTTC
TRBV7-6	.	.	TRBJ2-1	CASSSRYLGISYNEQFF	TGTGCCAGCAGTAGCAGGTACTTGGGAATCTCCTACAATGAGCAGTTCTTC
TRBV29-1	.	.	TRBJ2-5	CSVAGQTIETQYF	TGCAGCGTTGCGGGACAAACTATAGAGACCCAGTACTTC
TRBV12-3/TRBV12-4	.	.	TRBJ2-1	CASSLGLADNNEQFF	TGTGCCAGCAGTTTAGGTCTAGCAGACAACAATGAGCAGTTCTTC
TRBV12-3/TRBV12-4	.	TRBD2	TRBJ2-7	CASSPNTSGRRYEQYF	TGTGCCAGCAGCCCCAATACTAGCGGGAGGCGATACGAGCAGTACTTC
TRBV6-2/TRBV6-3	.	TRBD2	TRBJ2-5	CASNQREDETQYF	TGTGCCAGCAATCAGCGGGAAGATGAGACCCAGTACTTC
TRBV7-3	.	.	TRBJ2-2	CASRSKGRITGELFF	TGTGCCAGCAGGTCAAAGGGGAGGATCACCGGGGAGCTGTTTTTT
TRBV5-1	.	.	TRBJ2-7	CASSLGGVTSYEQYF	TGCGCCAGCAGCTTGGGCGGGGTAACATCCTACGAGCAGTACTTC
TRBV18	.	TRBD1	TRBJ2-5	CASSSGQEETQYF	TGTGCCAGCTCATCGGGACAGGAAGAGACCCAGTACTTC
TRBV12-3/TRBV12-4	few	.	TRBJ1-2	CAIQTRWGYGYTF	TGTGCCATCCAGACTCGGTGGGGATATGGCTACACCTTC
TRBV3-1	.	.	TRBJ1-5	CASSQGAYSNQPQHF	TGTGCCAGCAGCCAAGGCGCGTATAGCAATCAGCCCCAGCATTTT
TRBV6-2/TRBV6-3	.	.	TRBJ2-1	CASSKDLRGREQFF	TGTGCCAGCAGTAAGGACCTCCGGGGGAGGGAGCAGTTCTTC
TRBV2	.	.	TRBJ2-5	CASGRRETQYF	TGTGCCAGCGGTAGGCGGGAGACCCAGTACTTC
TRBV7-3	few	.	TRBJ1-1	CASSTTGNTEAFF	TGTGCCAGCAGCACTACAGGGAACACTGAAGCTTTCTTT
TRBV5-1	many	TRBD2	TRBJ2-5	CASSLGLAPYQETQYF	TGCGCCAGCAGCTTAGGACTAGCGCCTTACCAAGAGACCCAGTACTTC
TRBV20-1	.	.	TRBJ2-7	CSANRGRSSYEQYF	TGCAGTGCTAACCGGGGCAGGAGCTCCTACGAGCAGTACTTC
TRBV6-5	.	.	TRBJ2-7	CASRGNAEQYF	TGTGCCAGCAGGGGTAACGCCGAGCAGTACTTC
TRBV5-1	.	TRBD2	TRBJ2-7	CASSLWTSESYEQYF	TGCGCCAGCAGCCTCTGGACTAGCGAGTCCTACGAGCAGTACTTC
TRBV12-3/TRBV12-4	few	.	TRBJ1-1	CASSLVLIRTEAFF	TGTGCCAGCAGTTTAGTGCTGATAAGGACTGAAGCTTTCTTT
TRBV6-2/TRBV6-3	few	TRBD2	TRBJ2-3	CASSSGRATDTQYF	TGTGCCAGCAGTTCCGGGAGGGCTACAGATACGCAGTATTTT
TRBV20-1	many	TRBD2	TRBJ2-1	CSASSGKSYNEQFF	TGCAGTGCTTCTAGCGGGAAATCCTACAATGAGCAGTTCTTC
TRBV4-3	.	.	TRBJ2-1	CASSTRAESSYNEQFF	TGCGCCAGCAGCACCCGGGCGGAGAGCTCCTACAATGAGCAGTTCTTC
TRBV4-2	.	.	TRBJ1-2	CASSQDSRMYGYTF	TGTGCCAGCAGCCAAGATAGTCGGATGTATGGCTACACCTTC
TRBV5-1	.	.	TRBJ1-2	CASSFEGLGGYTF	TGCGCCAGCAGCTTTGAAGGGCTAGGTGGCTACACCTTC
TRBV7-8	few	.	TRBJ1-1	CASSLVQGKNTEAFF	TGTGCCAGCAGCTTAGTTCAGGGAAAGAACACTGAAGCTTTCTTT
TRBV18	once	.	TRBJ1-1	CASSPMKALNTEAFF	TGTGCCAGCTCACCAATGAAAGCCCTGAACACTGAAGCTTTCTTT
TRBV9	.	TRBD2	TRBJ2-2	CASSVSGEPGELFF	TGTGCCAGCAGCGTCAGCGGGGAACCCGGGGAGCTGTTTTTT
TRBV12-3/TRBV12-4	few	TRBD1	TRBJ1-1	CASSLQGALNTEAFF	TGTGCCAGCAGTTTACAGGGGGCATTGAACACTGAAGCTTTCTTT
TRBV18	few	.	TRBJ1-1	CASSSSRGVNTEAFF	TGTGCCAGCTCCAGTTCCCGAGGGGTGAACACTGAAGCTTTCTTT